These 30 T cell receptor beta chains were all obtained from the same sample, sequenced in a study of T cells after yellow fever vaccination. Each CDR3 protein is one row after TCRdb ran MiXCR on the 5' RACE reads. This table has approximately 610,000 distinct CDR3 sequences, around 16% appearing once. The sample in question was PBMCs, obtained less than 6 days after the first yellow fever vaccination. Receptor source: a man aged 18 to 29 who received the YFV17D yellow fever vaccine.

V gene TRBV4-1 combines with J gene TRBJ1-4; the D gene is possibly TRBD1 (6 bases). The ends were cut back, 3 bases at V and 7 bases at J, with 9 bases in the middle. CDR3 length: 13 amino acids. Germline CDR1 MGHRA, CDR2 YSYEKL. As DNA, the CDR3 is TGCGCCAGCAGCCAGTTGACAGGTGAAAAACTGTTTTTT. Translated, it gives CASSQLTGEKLFF.

This clonotype was seen more than once but under ten times. V gene TRBV9 combines with J gene TRBJ2-1; 7 bases agree with TRBD2. This CDR3 contains 14 residues. The V gene end was trimmed by 3 bases and the J gene end by 8 bases; junction bases not matched to a gene: 8. From germline, CDR1 is SGDLS and CDR2 YYNGEE. CDR3 region: CASSADAGVDEQFF. The CDR3, as DNA: TGTGCCAGCAGCGCGGACGCGGGGGTGGATGAGCAGTTCTTC.

The gene calls are TRBV5-1 and TRBJ2-3, with 14 positions matching TRBD2. V trimming: 5 bases; J trimming: 3 bases; junction bases outside the gene matches: 5. CDR3 length: 16 amino acids. Germline V gives CDR1 SGHRS, CDR2 YFSETQ. The CDR3 is CASRGTSGGTTDTQYF. The CDR3 nucleotides are TGCGCCAGCAGGGGGACTAGCGGGGGAACTACAGATACGCAGTATTTT.

The J gene is TRBJ1-2, the V gene TRBV20-1; 7 nucleotides align to TRBD1. Trimming cost V 5 bases and J 2 bases; bases outside gene matches: 5. Germline CDR1 and CDR2: DFQATT and SNEGSKA (reference sequence). The CDR3 length is 13 residues. The CDR3 coding sequence is TGCAGTGCTGCGGACAGGAGCAACTATGGCTACACCTTC. Encoded protein: CSAADRSNYGYTF.

The rearrangement uses TRBV20-1 and TRBJ2-7; 7 bases line up with TRBD1. The V gene end was trimmed by 7 bases and the J gene end by 0 bases; junction bases not matched to a gene: 3. Germline loops: CDR1 DFQATT, CDR2 SNEGSKA (reference sequence). The CDR3 is made up of 12 amino acids. The CDR3 protein is CSVEGASYEQYF. The CDR3 DNA follows: TGCAGTGTCGAGGGGGCCTCCTACGAGCAGTACTTC.

V usage is TRBV4-2 and J usage is TRBJ2-2; D gene uncertain. Per the germline V gene, CDR1 is LGHNA and CDR2 is YNFKEQ. V was pared by 3 bases and J by 6 bases, with 11 bases between. This CDR3 contains 14 residues. DNA for the CDR3: TGTGCCAGCAGCCAGAGAGGTGGGGCCGGGGAGCTGTTTTTT. Translation gives CASSQRGGAGELFF.

The chain carries TRBV4-2 and TRBJ2-5, with D unresolved. Trimming shortened V by 0 bases and J by 2 bases, and 10 bases separated the two germline ends. The V gene's germline CDR1 is LGHNA and CDR2 YNFKEQ. This CDR3 comprises 15 residues. The CDR3 nucleotides are TGTGCCAGCAGCCAAGACCTCGGCAGTCAAGAGACCCAGTACTTC. As protein: CASSQDLGSQETQYF.

Here the CDR3 DNA reads TGTGCCAGCAGCTTTACAGGGACTGCAACTAATGAAAAACTGTTTTTT. This codes for CASSFTGTATNEKLFF. The chain is built from TRBV7-2 and TRBJ1-4, with a tentative D call TRBD1 (6 bases). The germline V and J ends were trimmed by 3 bases and 0 bases, with 11 bases remaining between them. This CDR3 is 16 amino acids long. The germline CDR1 and CDR2 sequences are SGHTA and FQGNSA.

The chain has TRBV5-5 and TRBJ2-2; D is possibly TRBD1 or TRBD2 (6 bases each). The CDR3 loop spans 15 amino acids. V was pared by 1 base and J by 5 bases, with 12 bases between. CDR1 SGHKS and CDR2 YYEKEE come from the germline V gene (reference sequence). The CDR3, as DNA: TGTGCCAGCAGCTTGCGGGGGCAGGGGACCGGGGAGCTGTTTTTT. Its translation: CASSLRGQGTGELFF.

This clonotype has more than one count but fewer than ten. The chain joins TRBV30 to TRBJ2-7; D is tentatively TRBD1 or TRBD2 (6 bases each). V dropped 4 bases and J dropped 0 bases, with 13 bases sitting between them. CDR1 and CDR2 from the germline V gene are GTSNPN and SVGIG (reference sequence). The length of the CDR3 is 14 residues. In DNA form, the CDR3 reads TGTGCCTGGAATCGGGGGCCTAGCTCCTACGAGCAGTACTTC. Translation: CAWNRGPSSYEQYF. Drawing the rest from reference TRBV30 and TRBJ2-7, the complete variable domain is SQTIHQWPATLVQPVGSPLSLECTVEGTSNPNLYWYRQAAGRGLQLLFYSVGIGQISSEVPQNLSASRPQDRQFILSSKKLLLSDSGFYLCAWNRGPSSYEQYFGPGTRLTVT.

This clonotype has just a few counts. J is TRBJ1-6 and V is TRBV4-1; 8 bases agree with TRBD1. CDR3 length: 18 residues. The germline gives CDR1 MGHRA, CDR2 YSYEKL. Trimming took 3 bases from V and 9 from J; bases not matched to a gene: 16. The CDR3 protein is CASSQNARGQGRISPLHF. CDR3 coding DNA: TGCGCCAGCAGCCAGAACGCCCGAGGACAGGGCCGAATTTCACCCCTCCACTTT.

There are a few counts of this clonotype. The chain carries TRBV6-1 and TRBJ1-4; D not certain. The CDR3 runs 14 residues. Trimming pared 10 bases from V and 8 bases from J, leaving 20 bases between. Germline CDR1 MNHNS, CDR2 SASEGT. CDR3 coding DNA: TGTGCCACCTCTTCCACCCTCCGGCCGGAAAAACTGTTTTTT. Protein product: CATSSTLRPEKLFF.

This clonotype has only a few counts. The chain is built from TRBV6-4 and TRBJ2-7, with TRBD1 matching over 7 bases. The CDR3 has 15 amino acids. Germline CDR1 and CDR2: MRHNA and SNTAGT. The CDR3 DNA is TGTGTCACGGGAAACACCAGGGACAGATACTACGAGCAGTACTTC. Protein: CVTGNTRDRYYEQYF.

This clonotype was recorded a few times. This rearrangement joins TRBV9 to TRBJ2-7; D gene uncertain. The V end was cut by 0 bases, the J end by 3 bases, with 13 bases between. The CDR3 runs to 15 residues. Germline CDR1 is SGDLS and CDR2 is YYNGEE. The CDR3 protein is CASSVEVGPLYEQYF. As DNA, the CDR3 is TGTGCCAGCAGCGTAGAGGTCGGACCACTCTACGAGCAGTACTTC. Using reference TRBV9 and TRBJ2-7 for the parts outside the CDR3, the full variable domain is DSGVTQTPKHLITATGQRVTLRCSPRSGDLSVYWYQQSLDQGLQFLIQYYNGEERAKGNILERFSAQQFPDLHSELNLSSLELGDSALYFCASSVEVGPLYEQYFGPGTRLTVT.

The chain joins TRBV5-1 to TRBJ2-7; 10 nucleotides line up with TRBD2. V lost 2 bases to trimming and J lost 0 bases; unmatched junction nucleotides: 2. CDR1 and CDR2 from the germline V gene are SGHRS and YFSETQ. The CDR3 runs to 15 residues. This CDR3 is CASSFLAGDSYEQYF. CDR3 in DNA: TGCGCCAGCAGCTTTCTAGCGGGGGACTCCTACGAGCAGTACTTC.

The chain combines TRBV19 with TRBJ2-1; D is ambiguous. Per the germline V gene, CDR1 is LNHDA and CDR2 is SQIVND (reference sequence). V shed 5 bases and J shed 1 base, with 9 bases lying between them. The CDR3 has 14 amino acids. The CDR3 loop reads CASSPPPSYNEQFF. The CDR3 DNA follows: TGTGCCAGTAGTCCGCCCCCATCCTACAATGAGCAGTTCTTC. The whole variable domain, remainder taken from reference TRBV19 and TRBJ2-1, is DGGITQSPKYLFRKEGQNVTLSCEQNLNHDAMYWYRQDPGQGLRLIYYSQIVNDFQKGDIAEGYSVSREKKESFPLTVTSAQKNPTAFYLCASSPPPSYNEQFFGPGTRLTVL.

This clonotype has more than one count but fewer than ten. The J gene is TRBJ2-7, the V gene TRBV6-1; maybe TRBD2 (6 bases). Trimming removed 6 bases from V and 2 bases from J, with 17 bases in between. The CDR3 is 15 residues long. Germline V CDR1 and CDR2: MNHNS, SASEGT. CDR3 DNA sequence: TGTGCCAGCAGCCCAGGGACTGCCACGACCTACGAGCAGTACGTC. It specifies CASSPGTATTYEQYV.

This clonotype has a handful of counts. The chain is built from TRBV7-2 and TRBJ2-5; the D is unclear. With 0 bases removed from V and 4 bases from J, the gap between germline ends came to 6 bases. The CDR3 length is 13 residues. Germline assignment: CDR1 SGHTA and CDR2 FQGNSA. The CDR3 nucleotides are TGTGCCAGCAGCTTAGCGCAGAGAGAGACCCAGTACTTC. Its protein is CASSLAQRETQYF.

The V call is TRBV7-3, the J call TRBJ2-1, with D possibly matching TRBD1 (6 bases). Trimming left V 5 bases short and J 4 bases short, with 12 bases between. Germline V lookup: CDR1 SGHTA, CDR2 FQGTGA. The CDR3 has 14 amino acids. The CDR3 spells CASSPQTGYNEQFF. The CDR3 DNA sequence: TGTGCCAGCAGCCCTCAAACAGGGTACAATGAGCAGTTCTTC.

The chain links TRBV3-1 to TRBJ1-1; no reliable D call. V was clipped by 3 bases and J by 7 bases, with 21 bases between them. This CDR3 is 16 amino acids long. The germline V gene has CDR1 LGHDT and CDR2 YNNKEL (reference sequence). This chain's CDR3 is CASSQRGVVRSSEAFF. CDR3 nucleotides: TGTGCCAGCAGCCAGCGCGGGGTGGTCCGAAGCAGTGAAGCTTTCTTT.

The J gene is TRBJ2-7, the V gene TRBV7-6, with unresolved D. Trimming left V 4 bases short and J 3 bases short, with 19 bases between. The CDR3 totals 16 residues. Per the germline V gene, CDR1 is SGHVS and CDR2 is FNYEAQ. In nucleotides, the CDR3 is TGTGCCAGCAGCTCGGAGAGCGACGGCCTAGACTACGAGCAGTACTTC. Translating it yields CASSSESDGLDYEQYF.

This clonotype was detected a few times. The chain uses TRBV6-1 and TRBJ1-1; maybe TRBD1 (5 bases). The length of the CDR3 is 14 residues. The V gene's germline CDR1 is MNHNS and CDR2 SASEGT. The V and J ends lost 7 bases and 1 base respectively, with 13 bases between them. The CDR3 loop reads CASIRGAANTEAFF. In DNA, the CDR3 is TGTGCCAGCATCCGGGGCGCGGCGAACACTGAAGCTTTCTTT.

The rearrangement uses TRBV5-4 and TRBJ2-3; 7 bases are shared with TRBD1. The CDR3 contains 15 residues. Germline trimming cut 3 bases from V and 2 bases from J; bases unmatched to any gene: 6. Germline V gene sequence: CDR1 SGHNT, CDR2 YYREEE (reference sequence). CDR3 sequence reads: CASSYYDRDTDTQYF. Here the CDR3 DNA reads TGTGCCAGCAGCTACTACGACAGGGACACAGATACGCAGTATTTT. Combining the CDR3 with reference TRBV5-4 and TRBJ2-3 gives the whole variable domain ETGVTQSPTHLIKTRGQQVTLRCSSQSGHNTVSWYQQALGQGPQFIFQYYREEENGRGNFPPRFSGLQFPNYSSELNVNALELDDSALYLCASSYYDRDTDTQYFGPGTRLTVL.

This clonotype was found many times. V usage is TRBV12-3 or TRBV12-4 and J usage is TRBJ1-2; the D is unclear. The CDR3 covers 10 residues. Trimming took 3 bases from V and 8 from J, leaving 4 bases between them. The CDR3 DNA sequence: TGTGCCAGCAGTTTTTCCGGCTACACCTTC. Protein product: CASSFSGYTF.

This rearrangement joins TRBV7-3 to TRBJ1-1; maybe TRBD1 (6 bases). The CDR3 runs 15 residues. From germline, CDR1 is SGHTA and CDR2 FQGTGA. Between the trimmed V and J ends, which lost 0 bases and 4 bases, there was a span of 12 bases. Here the CDR3 reads CASSLTQTGLTEAFF. For the CDR3, the DNA is TGTGCCAGCAGCTTAACTCAAACAGGGCTCACTGAAGCTTTCTTT.

J is TRBJ2-5 and V is TRBV6-1; D is ambiguous. Germline V gene sequence: CDR1 MNHNS, CDR2 SASEGT. The V end lost 3 bases, the J end lost 5 bases, and 10 bases lay between the germline ends. This CDR3 spans 13 amino acids. The CDR3 protein is CASSERPRETQYF. The CDR3 DNA reads TGTGCCAGCAGTGAGAGGCCCCGGGAGACCCAGTACTTC.

This clonotype was seen repeatedly, ten times or more. The gene calls are TRBV7-9 and TRBJ2-3; tentatively, D is TRBD1 (6 bases). Per germline, CDR1 SEHNR and CDR2 FQNEAQ (reference sequence). The CDR3 extends over 15 amino acids. V was pared by 2 bases and J by 4 bases, with 13 bases between. The CDR3 reads CASSLWSRGADTQYF. CDR3 bases: TGTGCCAGCAGCTTATGGAGCAGGGGAGCAGATACGCAGTATTTT. Full variable domain (missing parts from reference TRBV7-9 and TRBJ2-3): DTGVSQNPRHKITKRGQNVTFRCDPISEHNRLYWYRQTLGQGPEFLTYFQNEAQLEKSRLLSDRFSAERPKGSFSTLEIQRTEQGDSAMYLCASSLWSRGADTQYFGPGTRLTVL.

A few counts support this clonotype. The junction departs from germline at one end; a sequencing error may be responsible. The chain has TRBV5-1 and TRBJ2-1; 7 positions match TRBD1. From germline, CDR1 is SGHRS and CDR2 YFSETQ. The CDR3 consists of 13 residues. The DNA of the CDR3 is TGCGCCAGCAGATTGGGACAGCACAATGAGCAGTTCTTC. Translation: CASRLGQHNEQFF.

There are a few counts of this clonotype. The gene calls are TRBV9 and TRBJ1-1; no reliable D call. The CDR3 spans 13 residues. Trimming took 1 base from V and 10 from J, leaving 14 bases between them. Germline lookup yields CDR1 SGDLS and CDR2 YYNGEE. CDR3: CASSVRSAVPAFF. The CDR3 bases are TGTGCCAGCAGCGTACGTTCGGCGGTCCCAGCTTTCTTT.

This clonotype occurred a few times. This chain links TRBV4-3 with TRBJ1-1; 8 bases map to TRBD1. V was clipped by 5 bases and J by 5 bases; unmatched bases: 10. Per the germline V gene, CDR1 is LGHNA and CDR2 is YSLEER. The CDR3 is made up of 15 amino acids. CDR3 sequence reads: CASSEGVQGATEAFF. CDR3 nucleotides: TGCGCCAGCAGCGAAGGAGTCCAGGGGGCAACTGAAGCTTTCTTT.